This T cell receptor beta chain came from a study of preoperative IRX-2 immunotherapy in early breast cancer. Germline CDR1 WSHSY, CDR2 SAAADI. Trimming left V 7 bases short and J 4 bases short, with 27 bases between. The CDR3 length is 18 residues. Treatment meaning: preoperative locoregional IRX-2 cytokine immunotherapy. Preoperative locoregional IRX-2 cytokine immunotherapy was tested in the phase Ib source study. TCRdb's table, derived via immunoSEQ multiplex PCR, lists solely in-frame clones and lacks some. The sample carries some 22,000 clones, roughly 95% recorded once. The material was tumor tissue, obtained after IRX-2 immunotherapy. This clonotype was sampled from a human donor with breast cancer. V is TRBV10-2 and J is TRBJ2-3; maybe TRBD1 (5 bases). DNA for the CDR3: TGCGCCAGCAAGGGGCCGGACAACGCTCCGTGGGGCCCAGATACGCAGTATTTT. Protein product: CASKGPDNAPWGPDTQYF.